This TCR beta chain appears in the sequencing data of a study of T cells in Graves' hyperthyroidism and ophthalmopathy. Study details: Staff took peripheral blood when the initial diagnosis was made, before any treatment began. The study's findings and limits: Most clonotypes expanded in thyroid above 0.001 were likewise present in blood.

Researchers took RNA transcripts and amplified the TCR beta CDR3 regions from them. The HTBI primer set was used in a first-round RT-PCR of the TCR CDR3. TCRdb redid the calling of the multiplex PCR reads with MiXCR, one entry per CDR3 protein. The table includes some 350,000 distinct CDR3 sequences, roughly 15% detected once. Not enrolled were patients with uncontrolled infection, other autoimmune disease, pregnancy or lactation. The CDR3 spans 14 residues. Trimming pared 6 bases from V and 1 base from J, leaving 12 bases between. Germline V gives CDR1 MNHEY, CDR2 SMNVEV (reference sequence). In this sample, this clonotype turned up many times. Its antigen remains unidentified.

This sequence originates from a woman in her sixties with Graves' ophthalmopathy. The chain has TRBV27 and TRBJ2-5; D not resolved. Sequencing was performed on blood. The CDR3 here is CASSAAETQETQYF. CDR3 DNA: TGTGCCAGCAGCGCGGCGGAGACCCAAGAGACCCAGTACTTC.